These 26 T cell receptor beta chains were all obtained from the same sample, sequenced in a study of CD4 and CD8 cells across lung adenocarcinoma regions. TCRdb used MiXCR to reprocess the PCR reads, holding one entry per CDR3 protein. The sample has 20,000 to 25,000 distinct CDR3 sequences; about 50% are singletons. Sequenced material: CD8+ T cells from the center of a lung tumor. These receptors all come from a female donor with lung adenocarcinoma. The CD4 and CD8 labels of this study may be unreliable.

A word on this clonotype: At one end the junction does not follow the germline gene, possibly because of a read error. The chain uses TRBV27 and TRBJ2-3; weak D call: TRBD2 (6 bases). The CDR3 contains 15 residues. The germline CDR1 and CDR2 sequences are MNHEY and SMNVEV (reference sequence). DNA of the CDR3: TGTGCCAGCAGGCCGGGGGTAGGAGTCACAAATACTCAGTACTTT. Its translation is CASRPGVGVTNTQYF.

This clonotype was observed many times. The chain combines TRBV6-1 with TRBJ1-5, with a possible D match to TRBD1 (5 bases). Germline CDR1 MNHNS, CDR2 SASEGT. Trimming removed 3 bases at V and 6 bases at J, with 15 bases between. The CDR3 length is 15 residues. The CDR3 bases are TGTGCCAGCAGTGAGGCGGGAGGGGCCGGTCAGCCCCAGCATTTT. This gives the protein CASSEAGGAGQPQHF.

Relative to its sample, this clonotype is medium-sized. The chain is built from TRBV10-2 and TRBJ2-1; possibly TRBD2 for D (6 bases). V dropped 8 bases and J dropped 1 base, with 18 bases sitting between them. The germline V gene has CDR1 WSHSY and CDR2 SAAADI. The length of the CDR3 is 16 residues. The CDR3 coding sequence is TGCGCCAGCCAGCCCATCGGGAGACGGTCCTACAATGAGCAGTTCTTC. Its protein is CASQPIGRRSYNEQFF.

The chain uses TRBV6-1 and TRBJ2-4; D remains ambiguous. CDR1 and CDR2 (germline): MNHNS, SASEGT. This CDR3 spans 15 amino acids. V dropped 4 bases and J dropped 12 bases, with 22 bases sitting between them. The CDR3 spells CASSGSGRTKDTQYF. CDR3 DNA: TGTGCCAGCAGTGGTAGTGGCCGAACCAAAGACACTCAGTACTTC.

The sample holds a few counts of this clonotype. V is TRBV7-6 and J is TRBJ2-3; 10 bases are a match to TRBD2. The V segment lost 3 bases and the J segment 0 bases; nucleotides outside the gene matches: 6. This CDR3 comprises 17 residues. Looked up from germline, CDR1 is SGHVS and CDR2 is FNYEAQ. For the CDR3, the DNA is TGTGCCAGCAGCTTGGCCACTAGCGGGGCTAGCACAGATACGCAGTATTTT. Its translation is CASSLATSGASTDTQYF.

By share of the sample, this clonotype is medium-sized. CDR3 protein: CASSERRQSYGYTF. The CDR3, as DNA: TGTGCCAGCAGTGAAAGGAGACAGTCCTATGGCTACACCTTC. The V and J genes are TRBV6-1 and TRBJ1-2; tentatively, D is TRBD1 (5 bases). This CDR3 region has 14 residues. V shed 2 bases and J shed 4 bases, with 11 bases lying between them. The germline V gene has CDR1 MNHNS and CDR2 SASEGT.

This clonotype was observed at least ten times. V usage is TRBV4-1 and J usage is TRBJ2-3, with D unclear. V lost 4 bases and J lost 1, with 9 bases in between. This CDR3 spans 14 amino acids. Per germline, CDR1 MGHRA and CDR2 YSYEKL. As DNA, the CDR3 is TGCGCCAGCAGCCGCAGTCAGGGCACAGATACGCAGTATTTT. Amino acid sequence: CASSRSQGTDTQYF.

In its sample, this clonotype was seen once. This chain connects TRBV27 to TRBJ2-4; D gene ambiguous. The CDR3 has 13 residues. V shed 6 bases and J shed 12 bases, with 18 bases lying between them. From germline, CDR1 is MNHEY and CDR2 SMNVEV (reference sequence). Written as DNA, the CDR3 is TGTGCCAGCAGAGGGTGTGAAGAAAAGACTCAGTACTTC. Its protein is CASRGCEEKTQYF.

The genes are TRBV10-2 and TRBJ2-5; D gene unclear. CDR3 length equals 14 residues. The ends were cut back, 2 bases at V and 3 bases at J, with 10 bases in the middle. Germline CDR1 WSHSY, CDR2 SAAADI. CDR3 in DNA: TGCGCCAGCAGTGAGCAAGGTACCGAAGAGACCCAGTACTTC. Amino acids: CASSEQGTEETQYF.

V gene TRBV10-2 combines with J gene TRBJ1-1, with D hard to call. V gave up 3 bases and J gave up 1 base, with 18 bases separating them. The germline V gene encodes CDR1 WSHSY and CDR2 SAAADI. The CDR3 sequence is 17 residues long. The CDR3 protein is CASSDRLTGSGNTEAFF. CDR3 coding DNA: TGCGCCAGCAGTGATCGCTTGACGGGGTCGGGGAACACTGAAGCTTTCTTT.

This clonotype has a handful of counts. CDR3 bases: TGTGCCAGCAGCGGACTAGCGGGAAACACCGGTACGCAGTATTTT. Its translation is CASSGLAGNTGTQYF. V gene TRBV6-1 combines with J gene TRBJ2-3, with 12 bases identical to TRBD2. CDR3 size: 15 residues. Trimming removed 6 bases from V and 8 bases from J; junction bases left unmatched: 9. The germline V gene has CDR1 MNHNS and CDR2 SASEGT.

On this clonotype: One junction end disagrees with the germline gene, perhaps due to a read error. This sequence joins TRBV20-1 and TRBJ2-5; tentatively, D is TRBD1 or TRBD2 (5 bases each). The CDR3 runs to 13 residues. Germline V gene lookup returns CDR1 DFQATT and CDR2 SNEGSKA (reference sequence). The CDR3 region is CSARDPAGTREFF. DNA of the CDR3: TGCAGTGCTAGAGACCCCGCCGGGACCCGCGAATTCTTC.

Written as DNA, the CDR3 is TGTGCCAGCAGTGAAGTGGACAGGGGCTATGGCTACACCTTC. This gives the protein CASSEVDRGYGYTF. The rearrangement links TRBV6-1 to TRBJ1-2; 9 bases line up with TRBD1. The CDR3 extends over 14 amino acids. CDR1 is MNHNS and CDR2 is SASEGT in the germline V gene. V shed 1 base and J 4 bases; nucleotides not matched to a gene: 1.

This clonotype was counted a few times. This sequence joins TRBV6-5 and TRBJ2-1; perhaps TRBD2 as D (7 bases). CDR1 and CDR2 from the germline V gene are MNHEY and SVGAGI. The ends were cut back, 2 bases at V and 5 bases at J, with 16 bases in the middle. The CDR3 extends over 16 amino acids. The CDR3 here is CASSYPKGGDNNEQFF. The CDR3 region has the DNA TGTGCCAGCAGTTACCCCAAGGGGGGGGACAACAATGAGCAGTTCTTC.

This clonotype has a handful of counts. V and J are TRBV6-2 or TRBV6-3 and TRBJ2-5, with D uncertain. The DNA end lines up better with TRBJ2-7; the J call may be wrong. This CDR3 region has 15 residues. Germline V gene lookup returns CDR1 MNHEY and CDR2 SVGEGT. The CDR3 region has the DNA TGTGCCAGCAGTTACGTCCGAGACCCGCCCTACGAGCAGTACTTC. This encodes CASSYVRDPPYEQYF.

The rearrangement uses TRBV6-5 and TRBJ2-1; D possibly corresponds to TRBD1 (6 bases). The germline CDR1 and CDR2 sequences are MNHEY and SVGAGI. The CDR3 totals 15 residues. Trimming cost V 2 bases and J 4 bases, with 12 bases left between them. The CDR3 loop reads CASSYRQVEYNEQFF. DNA of the CDR3: TGTGCCAGCAGTTACCGACAGGTCGAATACAATGAGCAGTTCTTC.

V and J are TRBV7-9 and TRBJ1-1; the match to TRBD1 covers 8 bases. CDR1 SEHNR and CDR2 FQNEAQ come from the germline V gene (reference sequence). V was pared by 1 base and J by 7 bases, with 5 bases of the junction left unmatched. CDR3 length equals 14 residues. DNA of the CDR3: TGTGCCAGCAGCTTAGGGACAGGGTATATTGAAGCTTTCTTT. This encodes CASSLGTGYIEAFF.

The rearrangement joins TRBV6-1 to TRBJ1-1, with 8 bases identical to TRBD1. J was trimmed by 6 bases and V by 3 bases; bases with no gene match: 6. CDR1 and CDR2 (germline): MNHNS, SASEGT. This CDR3 comprises 14 residues. The CDR3 loop reads CASSDTGGRAEAFF. As DNA, the CDR3 is TGTGCCAGCAGTGATACAGGGGGAAGAGCTGAAGCTTTCTTT.

The chain uses TRBV27 and TRBJ2-4; D not certain. Looked up from germline, CDR1 is MNHEY and CDR2 is SMNVEV (reference sequence). The germline V and J ends were trimmed by 3 bases and 0 bases, with 6 bases remaining between them. The CDR3 totals 14 residues. Written as DNA, the CDR3 is TGTGCCAGCAGTTTCGGGTTAGCCAAAAACATTCAGTACTTC. Translated, it gives CASSFGLAKNIQYF.

Turning to this clonotype: A clone one base away is much larger, so this may be a read error. The chain employs TRBV6-5 and TRBJ2-1; 8 nucleotides align to TRBD2. The CDR3 is 15 amino acids. With V trimmed by 4 bases and J by 10 bases, 12 bases remained unmatched. The V gene's germline CDR1 is MNHEY and CDR2 SVGAGI. Here the CDR3 DNA reads TGTGCCAGCAGTTTGGGACTAGAGGGTACCTACGAGCAGTTCTTC. Translation: CASSLGLEGTYEQFF.

This clonotype came up many times. The chain joins TRBV10-2 to TRBJ2-5; TRBD2 matches 7 bases. The germline V gene encodes CDR1 WSHSY and CDR2 SAAADI. CDR3 length equals 14 residues. Trimming removed 2 bases from V and 2 bases from J; junction bases left unmatched: 2. The CDR3 nucleotides read TGCGCCAGCAGTGAGAGTAGCGGGCAAGAGACCCAGTACTTC. Its translation: CASSESSGQETQYF.

By sample share, this clonotype is medium-sized. The V and J genes are TRBV27 and TRBJ2-1; TRBD1 matches 7 bases. With V trimmed by 5 bases and J by 4 bases, 5 bases remained unmatched. The length of the CDR3 is 14 residues. From germline, CDR1 is MNHEY and CDR2 SMNVEV (reference sequence). The CDR3 DNA follows: TGTGCCAGCAGTCGTCCGGGACAGTACAATGAGCAGTTCTTC. Translation: CASSRPGQYNEQFF.

Details on this clonotype: Mismatch with germline at one junction end may stem from a read error. V gene TRBV6-1 combines with J gene TRBJ2-3; weak D call: TRBD2 (7 bases). Per germline, CDR1 MNHNS and CDR2 SASEGT. The CDR3 covers 15 residues. The CDR3 DNA reads as TGTGCCAGGGGGGCCGGGGAGGGAGACCCAGATACGCAGTATTTC. Protein sequence: CARGAGEGDPDTQYF.

By sample fraction, this clonotype is large. The chain combines TRBV6-5 with TRBJ2-3; D gene unclear. This CDR3 region has 12 residues. Looked up from germline, CDR1 is MNHEY and CDR2 is SVGAGI. Trimming removed 6 bases at V and 1 base at J, with 5 bases between. Here the CDR3 reads CASSKGTDTQYF. The CDR3 nucleotides read TGTGCCAGCAGCAAGGGCACAGATACGCAGTATTTT.

This clonotype is deemed medium-sized. The chain couples TRBV6-1 to TRBJ2-7; 12 bases line up with TRBD2. This CDR3 region has 17 residues. CDR1 is MNHNS and CDR2 is SASEGT in the germline V gene. V shed 2 bases and J 5 bases; nucleotides not matched to a gene: 10. The CDR3 sequence: CASSESIGLAGGDEQYV. The CDR3 coding sequence is TGTGCCAGCAGTGAAAGTATTGGCCTAGCGGGAGGGGACGAGCAGTACGTC.

V usage is TRBV4-1 and J usage is TRBJ1-2; D might be TRBD1 (5 bases). The germline V gene has CDR1 MGHRA and CDR2 YSYEKL. Between the trimmed V and J ends, which lost 0 bases and 5 bases, there was a span of 16 bases. The CDR3 covers 16 residues. CDR3 coding DNA: TGCGCCAGCAGCCAAGATAGGGGCCGTACCCCTTATGGCTACACCTTC. Translating gives CASSQDRGRTPYGYTF.